The 31 T cell receptor beta chains reported below all come from one sample, sequenced in a study of cytomegalovirus exposure and HLA in healthy donors (dated by TCRdb to 2016 to 2017). The protocol used for the library was the immunoSEQ multiplex PCR assay. The multiplex PCR relied on a mix of 60 forward primers for TCR Vbeta segments and 13 reverse primers for TCR Jbeta segments. Imported from immuneACCESS, the table was reduced by TCRdb to in-frame sequences with V and J called. These copies leave out some clones; in studies compared against another copy, an unresolved V gene accounts for under half, and the cause of the remainder is not known. This sample gives about 95,000 clones in total; just under 70% of them show up just once. The ten largest clones add up to around 16% of the sample. The sequenced sample consisted of PBMCs. These receptors originate from a woman aged 45-60 years in good health and CMV-seropositive.

The CDR3 spells CASSPTTVNTGELFF. The CDR3 DNA is TGTGCCAGCAGCCCAACCACGGTGAACACCGGGGAGCTGTTTTTT. The chain is built from TRBV7-6 and TRBJ2-2; D remains ambiguous. Between the trimmed V and J ends, which lost 5 bases and 1 base, there was a span of 11 bases. The CDR3 loop spans 15 amino acids. Germline V gives CDR1 SGHVS, CDR2 FNYEAQ.

The J gene is TRBJ2-6, the V gene TRBV19, with a possible D match to TRBD1 (6 bases). This CDR3 is 16 amino acids long. V was clipped by 7 bases and J by 3 bases, with 16 bases between them. CDR1 LNHDA and CDR2 SQIVND come from the germline V gene (reference sequence). In DNA, the CDR3 is TGTGCCAGTATGAGTCACAGGGTTGGTGGGGCCAACGTCCTGACTTTC. It translates to CASMSHRVGGANVLTF.

V is TRBV28 and J is TRBJ2-4; D might be TRBD2 (6 bases). Germline lookup yields CDR1 MDHEN and CDR2 SYDVKM. This CDR3 spans 14 amino acids. Between the trimmed V and J ends, which lost 4 bases and 2 bases, there was a span of 9 bases. CDR3 coding DNA: TGTGCCAGCAGTTGGGGGGTGTCCAAAAACATTCAGTACTTC. Amino acid sequence: CASSWGVSKNIQYF.

The rearrangement links TRBV7-9 to TRBJ2-2; unclear D gene. This CDR3 spans 11 amino acids. In germline, CDR1 is SEHNR, CDR2 FQNEAQ (reference sequence). Trimming left V 3 bases short and J 8 bases short, with 4 bases between. The CDR3 DNA reads TGTGCCAGCAGCTTTCTAGGGGAGCTGTTTTTT. Translated, it gives CASSFLGELFF.

The chain is built from TRBV15 and TRBJ2-3, with 11 bases identical to TRBD1. The V gene's germline CDR1 is LNHNV and CDR2 YYDKDF (reference sequence). The CDR3 has 15 residues. With V trimmed by 3 bases and J by 10 bases, 9 bases remained unmatched. Here the CDR3 DNA reads TGTGCCACCAGCAGCGGGACAGGGGGAGAGTGGGCGCAGTATTTT. It encodes CATSSGTGGEWAQYF.

This clone has a handful of counts. The chain carries TRBV11-2 and TRBJ2-5; D perhaps matches TRBD2 (6 bases). V was clipped by 5 bases and J by 7 bases, with 17 bases between them. From germline, CDR1 is SGHAT and CDR2 FQNNGV. The CDR3 totals 14 residues. CDR3 in amino acids: CASSGRGERGTQYF. For the CDR3, the DNA is TGTGCCAGCAGCGGGCGGGGTGAGAGAGGGACCCAGTACTTC.

The rearrangement links TRBV15 to TRBJ2-2, with D unresolved. CDR1 and CDR2 from the germline V gene are LNHNV and YYDKDF (reference sequence). Deletions cut 0 bases from V and 5 bases from J, with 16 bases between. CDR3 length: 17 amino acids. CDR3 protein: CATSRDRELLRTGELFF. As DNA, the CDR3 is TGTGCCACCAGCAGAGATCGCGAACTACTTAGGACCGGGGAGCTGTTTTTT.

The chain has TRBV5-1 and TRBJ2-6; the D is unclear. Trimming stripped 3 bases from V and 2 bases from J, with 6 bases between. The CDR3 covers 14 residues. CDR1 SGHRS and CDR2 YFSETQ come from the germline V gene. The CDR3, as DNA: TGCGCCAGCAGCTCGACTGCTGGGGCCAACGTCCTGACTTTC. Its protein product is CASSSTAGANVLTF.

The chain couples TRBV5-1 to TRBJ2-2, with 8 bases matching TRBD1. Germline-derived CDR1 and CDR2 are SGHRS and YFSETQ. CDR3 size: 15 residues. J lost 7 bases, V lost 2 bases, and 7 bases had no gene match. The CDR3 DNA reads TGCGCCAGCAGCTTTTCAGGGGGCGCGCTCGGGGAGCTGTTTTTT. As protein: CASSFSGGALGELFF.

CDR3 region: CASSRLAGGNNEQFF. Written as DNA, the CDR3 is TGTGCCAGCAGCAGACTAGCGGGAGGCAACAATGAGCAGTTCTTC. This chain connects TRBV5-4 to TRBJ2-1; TRBD2 matches at 13 bases. CDR1 and CDR2 (germline): SGHNT, YYREEE (reference sequence). The trim removed 4 bases at V and 5 bases at J, leaving 3 bases unmatched. CDR3 size: 15 residues.

A note on this clone: A read error may produce the germline difference seen at one junction end. The V gene is TRBV7-9, the J gene TRBJ1-3; D not certain. CDR3 size: 11 residues. Germline-derived CDR1 and CDR2 are SEHNR and FQNEAQ (reference sequence). The CDR3 reads CSSSFMNTIYF. CDR3 sequence (DNA): TGTTCCAGCAGCTTTATGAACACCATATATTTT.

The count of this clone is one. This chain connects TRBV7-2 to TRBJ1-5; perhaps TRBD1 as D (6 bases). V lost 5 bases and J lost 1, with 15 bases in between. CDR3 length: 16 residues. CDR1 is SGHTA, CDR2 FQGNSA, per germline. For the CDR3, the DNA is TGTGCCAGCAGCCTTAGGGGGGGGAGCAGCAATCAGCCCCAGCATTTT. The encoded protein is CASSLRGGSSNQPQHF.

The chain joins TRBV7-2 to TRBJ2-5; 7 bases are shared with TRBD1. Trimming cost V 5 bases and J 5 bases; bases outside gene matches: 8. The CDR3 runs to 14 residues. CDR1 is SGHTA, CDR2 FQGNSA, per germline. The CDR3 protein is CASSQGVGGETQYF. The CDR3 region has the DNA TGTGCCAGCAGCCAGGGGGTGGGCGGCGAGACCCAGTACTTC.

This clone was found a few times. The chain couples TRBV4-1 to TRBJ2-1, with 7 bases identical to TRBD1. The germline CDR1 and CDR2 sequences are MGHRA and YSYEKL. The CDR3 is made up of 17 amino acids. V lost 1 base and J lost 6; bases outside the gene matches: 12. CDR3 coding DNA: TGCGCCAGCAGCCAAGGACAGGGAATAATTGTAGGCAATGAGCAGTTCTTC. This codes for CASSQGQGIIVGNEQFF.

The V call is TRBV7-6, the J call TRBJ2-1; D may be TRBD1 (5 bases). This CDR3 contains 14 residues. Trimming took off 5 bases at V and 5 bases at J, with 13 bases between the two ends. The germline CDR1 and CDR2 sequences are SGHVS and FNYEAQ. The CDR3 spells CASSLRAGNNEQFF. Written as DNA, the CDR3 is TGTGCCAGCAGCCTAAGGGCAGGGAACAATGAGCAGTTCTTC.

The chain links TRBV6-5 to TRBJ1-3; D is uncertain. The germline V gene encodes CDR1 MNHEY and CDR2 SVGAGI. The length of the CDR3 is 14 residues. Trimming took off 4 bases at V and 0 bases at J, with 7 bases between the two ends. CDR3 residues: CASSSIHSGNTIYF. CDR3 DNA sequence: TGTGCCAGCAGTTCCATACACTCTGGAAACACCATATATTTT.

Notes on this clone: Within the sample, other DNA sequences also encode this same CDR3. This chain links TRBV7-2 with TRBJ2-1; tentatively, D is TRBD1 (7 bases). The CDR3 is 15 amino acids. Germline CDR1 is SGHTA and CDR2 is FQGNSA. V shed 3 bases and J shed 8 bases, with 17 bases lying between them. CDR3: CASSLEGATRDEQFF. CDR3 nucleotide sequence: TGTGCCAGCAGCTTGGAGGGGGCCACCAGGGATGAGCAGTTCTTC.

The chain combines TRBV28 with TRBJ2-3, with D possibly matching TRBD2 (6 bases). The CDR3 has 14 residues. Germline V lookup: CDR1 MDHEN, CDR2 SYDVKM. V gave up 3 bases and J gave up 4 bases, with 11 bases separating them. CDR3 loop: CASSLWGGADTQYF. The CDR3 coding sequence is TGTGCCAGCAGTTTGTGGGGCGGGGCAGATACGCAGTATTTT. The complete variable domain, with remaining parts taken from reference TRBV28 and TRBJ2-3, reads DVKVTQSSRYLVKRTGEKVFLECVQDMDHENMFWYRQDPGLGLRLIYFSYDVKMKEKGDIPEGYSVSREKKERFSLILESASTNQTSMYLCASSLWGGADTQYFGPGTRLTVL.

This clone showed up just a few times. The CDR3 protein is CASSSEGTSAGGYTF. CDR3 DNA sequence: TGCGCCAGCAGCTCGGAGGGGACCTCCGCGGGAGGCTACACCTTC. The J gene is TRBJ1-2, the V gene TRBV5-1; the D gene is possibly TRBD1 (5 bases). Per germline, CDR1 SGHRS and CDR2 YFSETQ. Trimming pared 3 bases from V and 8 bases from J, leaving 20 bases between. This CDR3 comprises 15 residues.

V is TRBV4-3 and J is TRBJ1-1; TRBD1 is a possible D gene (5 bases). The CDR3 consists of 16 residues. Germline V gene sequence: CDR1 LGHNA, CDR2 YSLEER. V shed 1 base and J shed 0 bases, with 12 bases lying between them. The CDR3 reads CASSQGTGRLNTEAFF. CDR3 sequence (DNA): TGCGCCAGCAGCCAAGGCACAGGTAGATTGAACACTGAAGCTTTCTTT.

This chain connects TRBV11-2 to TRBJ2-5; TRBD2 agrees at 14 bases. The J call is uncertain, as TRBJ2-7 better fits the DNA end. The CDR3 length is 13 residues. The germline gives CDR1 SGHAT, CDR2 FQNNGV. CDR3 sequence: CASQGLAGVEQYF. As DNA, the CDR3 is TGTGCCAGCCAGGGACTAGCGGGAGTCGAGCAGTACTTC.

The V gene is TRBV7-9, the J gene TRBJ1-1, with 11 bases lining up with TRBD1. J was trimmed by 6 bases and V by 5 bases; bases with no gene match: 11. There are 16 residues in the CDR3. Germline V CDR1 and CDR2: SEHNR, FQNEAQ (reference sequence). CDR3 region: CASSLDRGLISAEAFF. CDR3 nucleotides: TGTGCCAGCAGCCTGGACAGGGGGCTCATTTCGGCTGAAGCTTTCTTT.

The chain carries TRBV27 and TRBJ1-2; 7 bases fit TRBD1. This CDR3 spans 14 amino acids. Germline V gives CDR1 MNHEY, CDR2 SMNVEV (reference sequence). Trimming removed 8 bases from V and 4 bases from J; junction bases left unmatched: 10. The DNA of the CDR3 is TGTGCCAGCTCTCTGGACAGGAGGCGCTATGGCTACACCTTC. Translated: CASSLDRRRYGYTF.

The V and J genes are TRBV7-3 and TRBJ2-7, with 12 bases aligning to TRBD1. CDR1 is SGHTA, CDR2 FQGTGA, per germline. This CDR3 spans 18 amino acids. Germline trimming cut 1 base from V and 7 bases from J; bases unmatched to any gene: 14. The CDR3 reads CASSLNWNCGTGGWEQYF. CDR3 in DNA: TGTGCCAGCAGCTTAAACTGGAACTGCGGGACAGGGGGCTGGGAGCAGTACTTC. Based on the CDR3 plus reference TRBV7-3 and TRBJ2-7, the full variable domain is GAGVSQTPSNKVTEKGKYVELRCDPISGHTALYWYRQSLGQGPEFLIYFQGTGAADDSGLPNDRFFAVRPEGSVSTLKIQRTERGDSAVYLCASSLNWNCGTGGWEQYFGPGTRLTVT.

Only one count was recorded for this clone. The chain employs TRBV18 and TRBJ1-5, with 9 bases matching TRBD1. The V segment lost 6 bases and the J segment 6 bases; nucleotides outside the gene matches: 3. The germline V gene has CDR1 KGHSH and CDR2 LQKENI. The CDR3 spans 13 residues. The CDR3 DNA reads as TGTGCCAGCTCGTGGGACAGGGTTCAGCCCCAGCATTTT. This gives the protein CASSWDRVQPQHF.

This clone was counted a few times. The V and J genes are TRBV6-1 and TRBJ2-5, with 8 bases fitting TRBD1. Germline V gene sequence: CDR1 MNHNS, CDR2 SASEGT. V lost 0 bases, J lost 3 bases, and 6 bases stayed unmatched. This CDR3 contains 16 residues. The CDR3 nucleotides are TGTGCCAGCAGTGAAGCCCTAGGACAGGGAAAAGAGACCCAGTACTTC. Translated: CASSEALGQGKETQYF.

The chain carries TRBV10-1 and TRBJ2-3; possible D gene TRBD2, 6 bases. The CDR3 is 22 amino acids. Germline V gene sequence: CDR1 WNHNN, CDR2 SYGVQD (reference sequence). V lost 2 bases and J 0 bases, leaving 30 bases between the germline ends. For the CDR3, the DNA is TGCGCCAGCAGTGAGCCCCTCTTCACTCCAGCGGGTATATCTCTGAGCACAGATACGCAGTATTTT. Translation gives CASSEPLFTPAGISLSTDTQYF.

This clone was recorded only once. This chain connects TRBV14 to TRBJ2-5; D possibly corresponds to TRBD1 (6 bases). The germline V gene encodes CDR1 SGHDN and CDR2 FVKESK. Trimming stripped 1 base from V and 12 bases from J, with 12 bases between. This CDR3 has 12 residues. CDR3 amino acids: CASSQVTGWEYF. CDR3 bases: TGTGCCAGCAGCCAAGTAACAGGGTGGGAGTACTTC.

V usage is TRBV25-1 and J usage is TRBJ2-5; D might be TRBD1 (6 bases). The CDR3 runs 15 residues. The ends were cut back, 3 bases at V and 0 bases at J, with 11 bases in the middle. The germline gives CDR1 MGHDK, CDR2 SYGVNS. This CDR3 reads CASSDGDTYQETQYF. The CDR3, as DNA: TGTGCCAGCAGTGATGGGGACACGTACCAAGAGACCCAGTACTTC.

The J gene is TRBJ2-7, the V gene TRBV29-1; TRBD2 matches at 10 bases. Trimming cost V 1 base and J 7 bases; bases outside gene matches: 4. Germline CDR1 and CDR2: SQVTM and ANQGSEA. The CDR3 is made up of 13 amino acids. In DNA, the CDR3 is TGCAGCGTTGAAGTAGCGGGAGGAGGGGAGCAGTACTTC. Its protein product is CSVEVAGGGEQYF.

The chain joins TRBV7-6 to TRBJ1-4; no clear D gene. Germline V gives CDR1 SGHVS, CDR2 FNYEAQ. CDR3 length: 15 residues. V lost 1 base to trimming and J lost 14 bases, with 20 bases between them. The CDR3 coding sequence is TGTGCCAGCAGCTTAGACTTAGATTCCGAGTCCCCCCTGTTTTTT. It is translated as CASSLDLDSESPLFF.